The 30 T cell receptor beta chains below all came from one sample that was sequenced in a study of control samples from healthy donors and cancer patients. Assay used: immunoSEQ multiplex PCR; TCRdb lists only in-frame clones, some missing. The table includes under 300,000 clones, over 75% detected once. Sequenced: PBMCs. All receptors derive from a woman aged 55-69 years with lung cancer.

The sample holds one count of this clone. This chain connects TRBV6-5 to TRBJ1-1; TRBD1 might be the D (5 bases). The germline CDR1 and CDR2 sequences are MNHEY and SVGAGI. The germline V and J ends were trimmed by 5 bases and 11 bases, with 15 bases remaining between them. The CDR3 covers 12 residues. CDR3 region: CASSPQGLEAFF. The CDR3 DNA reads as TGTGCCAGCAGTCCTCAGGGATTGGAGGCTTTCTTT.

This clone was counted once. The gene calls are TRBV19 and TRBJ1-5; D may be TRBD1 (5 bases). The CDR3 length is 14 residues. The germline V gene encodes CDR1 LNHDA and CDR2 SQIVND (reference sequence). The ends were cut back, 1 base at V and 4 bases at J, with 8 bases in the middle. CDR3 protein: CASSIGQFNQPQHF. CDR3 sequence (DNA): TGTGCCAGTAGTATAGGACAGTTTAATCAGCCCCAGCATTTT.

V gene TRBV18 combines with J gene TRBJ2-2; D unclear. The V end was cut by 0 bases, the J end by 5 bases, with 7 bases between. There are 14 residues in the CDR3. CDR1 and CDR2 from the germline V gene are KGHSH and LQKENI. This chain's CDR3 is CASSPPEWTGELFF. The CDR3 DNA sequence: TGTGCCAGCTCACCACCGGAGTGGACCGGGGAGCTGTTTTTT.

The chain links TRBV2 to TRBJ1-4; 7 bases line up with TRBD1. The CDR3 spans 14 residues. Germline trimming cut 6 bases from V and 5 bases from J; bases unmatched to any gene: 6. Per the germline V gene, CDR1 is SNHLY and CDR2 is FYNNEI. In DNA form, the CDR3 reads TGTGCCAGCAGAACCGGGACAGAGAATGAAAAACTGTTTTTT. This codes for CASRTGTENEKLFF. Combining the CDR3 with reference TRBV2 and TRBJ1-4 gives the whole variable domain EPEVTQTPSHQVTQMGQEVILRCVPISNHLYFYWYRQILGQKVEFLVSFYNNEISEKSEIFDDQFSVERPDGSNFTLKIRSTKLEDSAMYFCASRTGTENEKLFFGSGTQLSVL.

This chain joins TRBV11-3 and TRBJ2-2, with 8 bases aligning to TRBD2. J lost 8 bases, V lost 5 bases, and 13 bases had no gene match. The CDR3 has 16 amino acids. CDR1 and CDR2 (germline): SGHNT, YENEEA. The CDR3, as DNA: TGTGCCAGCAGCCCGCGGGGAGCGGGGGCATTGGGGGAGCTGTTTTTT. It yields the protein CASSPRGAGALGELFF. Full variable domain (rest looked up from reference TRBV11-3 and TRBJ2-2): EAGVVQSPRYKIIEKKQPVAFWCNPISGHNTLYWYLQNLGQGPELLIRYENEEAVDDSQLPKDRFSAERLKGVDSTLKIQPAELGDSAVYLCASSPRGAGALGELFFGEGSRLTVL.

The chain employs TRBV3-1 (or the pseudogene TRBV3-2) and TRBJ1-6; a weak D match, TRBD1 (5 bases). Looked up from germline, CDR1 is LGHDT and CDR2 is YNNKEL (reference sequence). The CDR3 is 15 amino acids. V lost 5 bases and J lost 7, with 15 bases in between. The CDR3 DNA reads as TGTGCCAGCAGCTTTAGGGACCTGGGGAATTCACCCCTCCACTTT. This translates into CASSFRDLGNSPLHF.

This chain uses TRBV5-5 with TRBJ1-4; TRBD1 might be the D (6 bases). Trimming pared 3 bases from V and 5 bases from J, leaving 14 bases between. The CDR3 runs to 15 residues. The germline CDR1 and CDR2 sequences are SGHKS and YYEKEE (reference sequence). CDR3 in DNA: TGTGCCAGCAGCTCCCACTGGACAGCCAATGAAAAACTGTTTTTT. Residues: CASSSHWTANEKLFF.

The rearrangement uses TRBV21-1 and TRBJ2-1; the table's D call, TRBD2, has no DNA check behind it. TRBV21-1 is a documented pseudogene. CDR3 length: 15 amino acids. The CDR3 DNA is TGTGCCAGCAGCAAAGGGGGACCGGGGGACAATGAGCAGTTCTTC. Translating gives CASSKGGPGDNEQFF.

The V gene is TRBV10-2, the J gene TRBJ2-7; D may be TRBD1 or TRBD2 (5 bases each). The germline gives CDR1 WSHSY, CDR2 SAAADI. The CDR3 loop spans 15 amino acids. V was shortened by 0 bases and J by 2 bases, with 11 bases between the two germline ends. CDR3 in amino acids: CASSESGPRAYEQYF. CDR3 DNA: TGCGCCAGCAGTGAGTCGGGGCCGAGGGCCTACGAGCAGTACTTC.

The rearrangement links TRBV24-1 to TRBJ1-2; tentative D call: TRBD1 (5 bases). This CDR3 is built from 12 residues. Germline CDR1 and CDR2: KGHDR and SFDVKD. V was shortened by 4 bases and J by 8 bases, with 10 bases between the two germline ends. The CDR3 nucleotides are TGTGCCACCAGTGACGGGACGCTGGGCTACACCTTC. Residues: CATSDGTLGYTF.

The genes are TRBV7-9 and TRBJ2-3; 9 bases map to TRBD1. The CDR3 sequence is 13 residues long. Germline CDR1 SEHNR, CDR2 FQNEAQ (reference sequence). V shed 9 bases, J shed 2 bases, and the junction held 3 bases outside the gene matches. The CDR3 spells CARGQGLTDTQYF. The DNA for the CDR3 is TGTGCCAGAGGACAGGGGCTCACAGATACGCAGTATTTT. Based on the CDR3 plus reference TRBV7-9 and TRBJ2-3, the full variable domain is DTGVSQNPRHKITKRGQNVTFRCDPISEHNRLYWYRQTLGQGPEFLTYFQNEAQLEKSRLLSDRFSAERPKGSFSTLEIQRTEQGDSAMYLCARGQGLTDTQYFGPGTRLTVL.

The rearrangement uses TRBV5-5 and TRBJ1-6; 9 positions match TRBD1. V dropped 2 bases and J dropped 6; count of bases not matched to a gene: 6. CDR3 length equals 16 residues. Germline values: CDR1 SGHKS, CDR2 YYEKEE (reference sequence). CDR3 sequence: CASSLLPTGGNSPLHF. The DNA for the CDR3 is TGTGCCAGCAGCTTACTTCCGACAGGGGGTAATTCACCCCTCCACTTT.

Turning to this clone: Other nucleotide sequences in the sample specify the same CDR3. This rearrangement joins TRBV5-4 to TRBJ1-1, with TRBD1 as a possible D gene (6 bases). Trimming stripped 2 bases from V and 1 base from J, with 9 bases between. Germline CDR1 is SGHNT and CDR2 is YYREEE (reference sequence). The CDR3 has 14 residues. The CDR3 region has the DNA TGTGCCAGCAGCTTAACAGGGCAGAACACTGAAGCTTTCTTT. It translates to CASSLTGQNTEAFF.

This clone has a handful of counts. The chain employs TRBV9 and TRBJ2-5; 8 bases align to TRBD1. Trimming cost V 4 bases and J 4 bases; bases outside gene matches: 12. Per the germline V gene, CDR1 is SGDLS and CDR2 is YYNGEE. This CDR3 spans 16 amino acids. The CDR3 protein is CASSPGAGGAGETQYF. In nucleotides, the CDR3 is TGTGCCAGCAGCCCTGGCGCAGGGGGCGCAGGAGAGACCCAGTACTTC.

The chain recombines TRBV20-1 with TRBJ2-5, with D possibly matching TRBD1 (6 bases). V gave up 4 bases and J gave up 5 bases, with 8 bases separating them. The CDR3 consists of 11 residues. Per germline, CDR1 DFQATT and CDR2 SNEGSKA (reference sequence). The chain's CDR3 is CSANRVETQYF. The CDR3 DNA reads as TGCAGTGCTAACAGGGTGGAGACCCAGTACTTC.

The chain uses TRBV2 and TRBJ1-4; no clear D. Germline V gene data show CDR1 as SNHLY and CDR2 as FYNNEI. V lost 6 bases and J 3 bases, leaving 8 bases between the germline ends. There are 13 residues in the CDR3. The DNA for the CDR3 is TGTGCCAGCAGCCAGGTTCCTAATGAAAAACTGTTTTTT. Translated, it gives CASSQVPNEKLFF.

This clone was counted only a few times. J is TRBJ2-6 and V is TRBV11-3; perhaps TRBD2 as D (6 bases). The CDR3 is 15 residues long. The germline V gene encodes CDR1 SGHNT and CDR2 YENEEA. The germline V and J ends were trimmed by 4 bases and 4 bases, with 11 bases remaining between them. CDR3 sequence: CASSSGEAGANVLTF. For the CDR3, the DNA is TGTGCCAGCAGCTCCGGGGAGGCCGGGGCCAACGTCCTGACTTTC.

The rearrangement links TRBV3-1 (or the pseudogene TRBV3-2) to TRBJ2-1; a possible D gene is TRBD2 (6 bases). The CDR3 is 11 amino acids. The germline V and J ends were trimmed by 3 bases and 10 bases, with 7 bases remaining between them. Per germline, CDR1 LGHDT and CDR2 YNNKEL (reference sequence). The CDR3: CASSHGGEQFF. The CDR3 DNA reads TGTGCCAGCAGCCACGGAGGGGAGCAGTTCTTC.

In this sample, this clone turned up once. This chain uses TRBV5-6 with TRBJ2-1, with 10 bases fitting TRBD2. The V gene end was trimmed by 0 bases and the J gene end by 7 bases; junction bases not matched to a gene: 4. The CDR3 has 15 residues. Germline V CDR1 and CDR2: SGHDT, YYEEEE. The CDR3 reads CASSLELAGGNEQFF. The CDR3 nucleotides are TGTGCCAGCAGCTTGGAGTTAGCGGGAGGTAATGAGCAGTTCTTC.

This sequence joins TRBV27 and TRBJ2-7; D unresolved. This CDR3 is built from 16 residues. V was clipped by 5 bases and J by 0 bases, with 17 bases between them. The germline V gene has CDR1 MNHEY and CDR2 SMNVEV (reference sequence). The DNA of the CDR3 is TGTGCCAGCAGTCAACCCATAGGCAGGAGCTCCTACGAGCAGTACTTC. As protein: CASSQPIGRSSYEQYF.

This clone showed up just a few times. The chain recombines TRBV19 with TRBJ1-4; 9 bases match TRBD1. The germline V gene has CDR1 LNHDA and CDR2 SQIVND (reference sequence). Trimming at V came to 4 bases and at J to 7 bases, leaving 7 bases not matched to a gene. This CDR3 spans 15 amino acids. DNA of the CDR3: TGTGCCAGTAGTAGAAGACAGGGGGAAGCTGAAAAACTGTTTTTT. Protein: CASSRRQGEAEKLFF.

In nucleotides, the CDR3 is TGTGCCAGTAGTACCCGGCTCAATGAGCAGTTCTTC. It codes for CASSTRLNEQFF. The genes are TRBV19 and TRBJ2-1; no firm D call. This CDR3 is 12 amino acids long. V lost 4 bases and J lost 6, with 7 bases in between. Germline lookup yields CDR1 LNHDA and CDR2 SQIVND (reference sequence).

The genes are TRBV4-1 and TRBJ1-5; the D is unclear. V was clipped by 1 base and J by 6 bases, with 13 bases between them. Germline V gene sequence: CDR1 MGHRA, CDR2 YSYEKL. The CDR3 extends over 15 amino acids. The CDR3 protein is CASSQGVGSGQPQHF. CDR3 in DNA: TGCGCCAGCAGCCAAGGAGTCGGATCCGGTCAGCCCCAGCATTTT.

The chain has TRBV7-2 and TRBJ2-2; maybe TRBD2 (6 bases). This CDR3 is built from 15 residues. Trimming removed 5 bases from V and 4 bases from J, with 14 bases in between. Per germline, CDR1 SGHTA and CDR2 FQGNSA. CDR3 sequence: CASSGDSPGTGELFF. CDR3 nucleotide sequence: TGTGCCAGCAGCGGGGACTCCCCGGGCACCGGGGAGCTGTTTTTT. The full variable domain, with the rest looked up from reference TRBV7-2 and TRBJ2-2, is GAGVSQSPSNKVTEKGKDVELRCDPISGHTALYWYRQSLGQGLEFLIYFQGNSAPDKSGLPSDRFSAERTGGSVSTLTIQRTQQEDSAVYLCASSGDSPGTGELFFGEGSRLTVL.

This chain links TRBV6-5 with TRBJ1-5; possibly TRBD1 for D (5 bases). Germline CDR1 MNHEY, CDR2 SVGAGI. This CDR3 has 13 amino acids. The V end lost 7 bases, the J end lost 5 bases, and 12 bases lay between the germline ends. CDR3 protein: CASTRGDDQPQHF. The CDR3 nucleotides are TGTGCCAGCACGCGAGGGGATGATCAGCCCCAGCATTTT.

The rearrangement uses TRBV5-6 and TRBJ1-2; no firm D call. Germline values: CDR1 SGHDT, CDR2 YYEEEE. V lost 2 bases, J lost 9 bases, and 14 bases lay in between. There are 13 residues in the CDR3. In DNA, the CDR3 is TGTGCCAGCAGCTTACCTGCCACTGGGCGCTACACCTTC. This translates into CASSLPATGRYTF.

The chain combines TRBV19 with TRBJ2-7; 12 bases fit TRBD1. CDR1 is LNHDA and CDR2 is SQIVND in the germline V gene (reference sequence). This CDR3 has 15 residues. The V and J ends lost 3 bases and 4 bases, in that order; junction bases with no gene match: 4. CDR3 nucleotide sequence: TGTGCCAGTAGTATGCCGGGACAGGGGGCTTACGAGCAGTACTTC. As protein: CASSMPGQGAYEQYF.

This clone was picked up a small number of times. V is TRBV10-2 and J is TRBJ1-1; a possible D gene is TRBD1 (6 bases). V lost 6 bases and J 0 bases, leaving 14 bases between the germline ends. The CDR3 totals 15 residues. The V gene's germline CDR1 is WSHSY and CDR2 SAAADI. The CDR3: CASRGGATVNTEAFF. For the CDR3, the DNA is TGCGCCAGCAGAGGGGGAGCTACAGTGAACACTGAAGCTTTCTTT.

The V and J genes are TRBV9 and TRBJ2-2; D is unclear. This CDR3 is built from 16 residues. Germline CDR1 is SGDLS and CDR2 is YYNGEE. The V gene lost 0 bases and the J gene lost 1 base, with 10 bases spanning the gap. CDR3 coding DNA: TGTGCCAGCAGCGTAGCTAGGACGGAGAACACCGGGGAGCTGTTTTTT. Protein sequence: CASSVARTENTGELFF.

The chain carries TRBV28 and TRBJ2-5; 8 nucleotides line up with TRBD2. V gave up 6 bases and J gave up 4 bases; unmatched junction bases: 16. Germline V lookup: CDR1 MDHEN, CDR2 SYDVKM. The CDR3 is 17 residues long. CDR3 nucleotide sequence: TGTGCCAGCAGAGAAATACGGGGGGGCCCTGGAGGAGAGACCCAGTACTTC. It is translated as CASREIRGGPGGETQYF.